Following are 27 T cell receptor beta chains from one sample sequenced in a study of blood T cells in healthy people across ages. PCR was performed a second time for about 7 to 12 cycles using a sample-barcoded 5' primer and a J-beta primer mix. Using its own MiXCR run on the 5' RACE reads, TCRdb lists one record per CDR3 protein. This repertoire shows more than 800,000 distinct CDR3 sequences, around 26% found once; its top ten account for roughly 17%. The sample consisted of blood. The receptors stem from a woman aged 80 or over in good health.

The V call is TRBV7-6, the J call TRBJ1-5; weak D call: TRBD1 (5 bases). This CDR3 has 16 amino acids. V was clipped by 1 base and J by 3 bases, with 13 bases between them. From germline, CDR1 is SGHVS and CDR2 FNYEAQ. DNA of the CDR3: TGTGCCAGCAGCTTAGGTACGGGCAGGGCCAATCAGCCCCAGCATTTT. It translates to CASSLGTGRANQPQHF.

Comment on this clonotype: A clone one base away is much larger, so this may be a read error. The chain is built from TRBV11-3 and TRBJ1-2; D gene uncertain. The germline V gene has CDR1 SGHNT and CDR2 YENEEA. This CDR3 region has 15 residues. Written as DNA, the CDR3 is TGTGCCAGCAGCCCAAACACGGGCGGTAACCATGGCTACACCTTC. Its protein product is CASSPNTGGNHGYTF.

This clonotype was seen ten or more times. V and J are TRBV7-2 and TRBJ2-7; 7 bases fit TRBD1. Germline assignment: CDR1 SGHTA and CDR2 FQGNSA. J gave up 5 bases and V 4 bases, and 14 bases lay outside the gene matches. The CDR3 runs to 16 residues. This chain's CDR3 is CASSYHYRQGWHEQYF. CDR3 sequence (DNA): TGTGCCAGCAGCTACCACTATCGACAGGGTTGGCACGAGCAGTACTTC.

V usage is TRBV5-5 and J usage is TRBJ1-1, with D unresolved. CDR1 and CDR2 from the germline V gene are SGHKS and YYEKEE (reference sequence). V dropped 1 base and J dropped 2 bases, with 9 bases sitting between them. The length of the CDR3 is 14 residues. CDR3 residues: CASSLPGINTEAFF. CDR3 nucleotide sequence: TGTGCCAGCAGCTTGCCTGGAATAAACACTGAAGCTTTCTTT.

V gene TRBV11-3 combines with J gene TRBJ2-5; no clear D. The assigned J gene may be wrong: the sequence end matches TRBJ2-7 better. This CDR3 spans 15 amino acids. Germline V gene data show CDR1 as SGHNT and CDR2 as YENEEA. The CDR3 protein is CASSLDSQISYEQYF. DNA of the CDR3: TGTGCCAGCAGCTTAGATTCCCAGATTTCCTACGAGCAGTACTTC.

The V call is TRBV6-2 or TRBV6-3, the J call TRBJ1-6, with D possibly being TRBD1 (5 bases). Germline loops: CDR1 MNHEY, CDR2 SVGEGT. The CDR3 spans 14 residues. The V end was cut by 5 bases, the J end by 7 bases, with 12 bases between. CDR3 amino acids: CASSTQGGNSPLHF. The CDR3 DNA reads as TGTGCCAGCAGTACCCAGGGCGGGAATTCACCCCTCCACTTT.

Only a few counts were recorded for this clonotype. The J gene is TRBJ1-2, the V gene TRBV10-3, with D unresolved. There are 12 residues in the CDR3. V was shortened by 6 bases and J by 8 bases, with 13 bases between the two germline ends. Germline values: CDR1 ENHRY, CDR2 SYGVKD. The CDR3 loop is CAIRAETGGYTF. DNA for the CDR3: TGTGCCATCAGAGCCGAGACGGGGGGCTACACCTTC.

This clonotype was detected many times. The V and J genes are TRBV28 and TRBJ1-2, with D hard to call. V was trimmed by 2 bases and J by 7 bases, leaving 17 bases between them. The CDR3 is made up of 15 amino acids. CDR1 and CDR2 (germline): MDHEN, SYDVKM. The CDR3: CASSLGPGRTGGYTF. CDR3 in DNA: TGTGCCAGCAGTTTAGGCCCGGGGAGAACTGGTGGCTACACCTTC.

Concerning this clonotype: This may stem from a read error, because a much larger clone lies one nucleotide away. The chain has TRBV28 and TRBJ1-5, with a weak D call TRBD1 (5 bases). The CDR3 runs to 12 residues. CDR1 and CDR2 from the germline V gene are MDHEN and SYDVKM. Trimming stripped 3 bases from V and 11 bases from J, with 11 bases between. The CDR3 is CASSFQQDTQHF. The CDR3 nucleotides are TGTGCCAGCAGTTTCCAACAGGACACCCAGCATTTT.

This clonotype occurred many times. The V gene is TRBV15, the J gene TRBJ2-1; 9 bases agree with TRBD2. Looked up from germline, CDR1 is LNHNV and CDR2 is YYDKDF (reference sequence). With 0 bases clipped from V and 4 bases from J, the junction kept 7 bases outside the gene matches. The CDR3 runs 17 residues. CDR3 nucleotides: TGTGCCACCAGCAGAGATTGGGTAGCGGGAGATTACAATGAGCAGTTCTTC. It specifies CATSRDWVAGDYNEQFF.

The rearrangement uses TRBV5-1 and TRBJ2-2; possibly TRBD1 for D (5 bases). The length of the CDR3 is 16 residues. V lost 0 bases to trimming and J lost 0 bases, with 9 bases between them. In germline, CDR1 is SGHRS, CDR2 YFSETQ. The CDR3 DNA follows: TGCGCCAGCAGCTTGGCCCCAGGGTCGAACACCGGGGAGCTGTTTTTT. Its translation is CASSLAPGSNTGELFF.

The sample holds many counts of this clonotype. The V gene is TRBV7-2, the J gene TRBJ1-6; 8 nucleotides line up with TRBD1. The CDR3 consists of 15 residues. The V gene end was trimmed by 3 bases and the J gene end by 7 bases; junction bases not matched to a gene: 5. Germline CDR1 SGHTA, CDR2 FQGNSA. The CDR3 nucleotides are TGTGCCAGCAGCTTCTCAGACAGGGGAAATTCACCCCTCCACTTT. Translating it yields CASSFSDRGNSPLHF.

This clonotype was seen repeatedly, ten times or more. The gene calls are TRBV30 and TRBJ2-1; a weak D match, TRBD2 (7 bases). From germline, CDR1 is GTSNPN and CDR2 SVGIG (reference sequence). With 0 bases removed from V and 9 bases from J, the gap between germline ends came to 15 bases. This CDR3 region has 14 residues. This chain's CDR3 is CAWSVGGGAREQFF. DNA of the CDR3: TGTGCCTGGAGTGTGGGGGGGGGGGCACGTGAGCAGTTCTTC.

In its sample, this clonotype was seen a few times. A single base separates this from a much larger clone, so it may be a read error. The CDR3 spells CSARDHGETQYF. DNA of the CDR3: TGCAGTGCTAGAGATCACGGGGAGACCCAGTACTTC. The chain employs TRBV20-1 and TRBJ2-5; D uncertain. The germline gives CDR1 DFQATT, CDR2 SNEGSKA (reference sequence). V lost 0 bases to trimming and J lost 5 bases, with 7 bases between them. This CDR3 comprises 12 residues.

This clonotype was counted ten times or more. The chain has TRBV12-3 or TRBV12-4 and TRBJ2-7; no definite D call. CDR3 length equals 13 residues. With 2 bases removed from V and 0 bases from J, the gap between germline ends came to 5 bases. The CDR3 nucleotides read TGTGCCAGCAGTTTATTGGGCTCCTACGAGCAGTACTTC. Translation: CASSLLGSYEQYF.

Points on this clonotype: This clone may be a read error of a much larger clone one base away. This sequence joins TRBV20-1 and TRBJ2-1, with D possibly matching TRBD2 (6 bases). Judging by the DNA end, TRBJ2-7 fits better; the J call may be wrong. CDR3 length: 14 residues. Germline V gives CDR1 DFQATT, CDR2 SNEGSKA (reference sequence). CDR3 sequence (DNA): TGCAGTGCCCCGATGTCGGGAGTGGGGAATGAGCAGTACTTC. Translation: CSAPMSGVGNEQYF.

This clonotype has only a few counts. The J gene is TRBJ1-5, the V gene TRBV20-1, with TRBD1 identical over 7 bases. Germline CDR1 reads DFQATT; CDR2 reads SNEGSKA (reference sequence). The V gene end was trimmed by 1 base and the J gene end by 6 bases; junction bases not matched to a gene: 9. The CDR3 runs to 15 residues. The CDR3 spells CSARVGTGAVQPQHF. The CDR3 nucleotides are TGCAGTGCTAGAGTGGGAACAGGGGCGGTTCAGCCCCAGCATTTT.

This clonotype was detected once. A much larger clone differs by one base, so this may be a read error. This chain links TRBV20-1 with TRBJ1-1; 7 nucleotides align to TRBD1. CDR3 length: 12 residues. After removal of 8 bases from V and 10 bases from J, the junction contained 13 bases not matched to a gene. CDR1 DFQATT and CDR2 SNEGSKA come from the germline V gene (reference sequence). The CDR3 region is CSQRGPAFGAFF. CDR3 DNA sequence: TGCAGTCAAAGGGGGCCGGCCTTTGGAGCTTTCTTT.

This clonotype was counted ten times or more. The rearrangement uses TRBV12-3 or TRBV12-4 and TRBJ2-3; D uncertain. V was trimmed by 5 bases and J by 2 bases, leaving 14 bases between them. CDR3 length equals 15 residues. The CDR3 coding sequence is TGTGCCAGCAGTCTCTCTTCTAGTTTCACAGATACGCAGTATTTT. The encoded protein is CASSLSSSFTDTQYF.

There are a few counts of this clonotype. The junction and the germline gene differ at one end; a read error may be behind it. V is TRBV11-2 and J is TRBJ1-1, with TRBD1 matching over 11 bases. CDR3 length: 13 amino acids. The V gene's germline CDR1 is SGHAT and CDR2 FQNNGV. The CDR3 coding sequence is TGTGCCAGCAGCCCAGGACAGGGGGCTGAGGCTTTCTTT. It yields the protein CASSPGQGAEAFF.

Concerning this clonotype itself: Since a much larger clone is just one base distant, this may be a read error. In DNA, the CDR3 is TGCAGTGCTAGAATGGTCTATGGCTACACCTTC. As protein: CSARMVYGYTF. This chain links TRBV20-1 with TRBJ1-2; D gene ambiguous. The CDR3 extends over 11 amino acids. In germline, CDR1 is DFQATT, CDR2 SNEGSKA (reference sequence). Trimming stripped 2 bases from V and 4 bases from J, with 5 bases between.

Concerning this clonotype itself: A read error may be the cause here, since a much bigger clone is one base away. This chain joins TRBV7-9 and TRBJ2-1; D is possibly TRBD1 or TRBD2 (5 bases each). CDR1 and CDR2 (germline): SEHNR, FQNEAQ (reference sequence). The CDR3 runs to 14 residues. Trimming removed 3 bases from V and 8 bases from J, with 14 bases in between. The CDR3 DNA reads TGTGCCAGCAGCTTGGGACCGGACGGGGATGAGCAGTTCTTC. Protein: CASSLGPDGDEQFF.

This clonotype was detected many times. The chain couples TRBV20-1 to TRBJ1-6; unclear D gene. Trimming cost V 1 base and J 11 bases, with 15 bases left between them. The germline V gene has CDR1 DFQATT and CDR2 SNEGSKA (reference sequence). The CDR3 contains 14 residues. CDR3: CSARAFSSRAPLHF. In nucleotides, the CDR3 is TGCAGTGCTAGAGCTTTCAGCTCTAGGGCACCCCTCCACTTT.

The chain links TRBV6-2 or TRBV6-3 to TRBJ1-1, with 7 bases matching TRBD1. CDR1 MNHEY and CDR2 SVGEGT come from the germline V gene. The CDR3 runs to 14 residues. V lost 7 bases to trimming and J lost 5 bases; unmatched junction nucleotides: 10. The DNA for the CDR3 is TGTGCCAGCATAACAGGGGCCCACGGGACTGAAGCTTTCTTT. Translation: CASITGAHGTEAFF.

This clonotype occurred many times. The CDR3 region is CASSLGLAGRLETQYF. Here the CDR3 DNA reads TGTGCCAGCAGCTTGGGGTTGGCAGGGAGACTAGAGACCCAGTACTTC. J is TRBJ2-5 and V is TRBV7-9, with D possibly called TRBD1 or TRBD2 (5 bases each). V lost 3 bases and J 4 bases, leaving 18 bases between the germline ends. In germline, CDR1 is SEHNR, CDR2 FQNEAQ (reference sequence). The CDR3 has 16 residues.

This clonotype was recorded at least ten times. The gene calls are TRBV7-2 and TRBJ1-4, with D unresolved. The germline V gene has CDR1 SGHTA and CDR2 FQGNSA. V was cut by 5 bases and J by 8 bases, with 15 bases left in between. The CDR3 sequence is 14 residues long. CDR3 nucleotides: TGTGCCAGCAGCCCCCGGGGAGGTTACGAAAAACTGTTTTTT. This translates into CASSPRGGYEKLFF.

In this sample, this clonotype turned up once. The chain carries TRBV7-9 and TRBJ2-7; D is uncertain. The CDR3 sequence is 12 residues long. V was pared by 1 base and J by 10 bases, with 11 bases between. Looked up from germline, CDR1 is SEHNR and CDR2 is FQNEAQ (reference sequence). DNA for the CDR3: TGTGCCAGCAGCTTAGATGGGTACGGACAGTACTTC. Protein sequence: CASSLDGYGQYF.